This entry lists 9 T cell receptor beta chains sequenced from one sample in a study of blood T cells in healthy people across ages. Alongside a J-beta primer mix, a sample-barcoded 5' primer served in a second PCR lasting roughly 6 to 12 cycles. TCRdb used MiXCR to reprocess the 5' RACE reads, holding one entry per CDR3 protein. This sample carries 2 million or so distinct CDR3 sequences, around half of them seen once, and the ten largest clones take less than 2.5%. The specimen sequenced was blood. Receptors were obtained from a middle-aged woman in good health.

The chain carries TRBV6-5 and TRBJ2-5; tentative D call: TRBD2 (5 bases). The CDR3 is 14 amino acids. V was clipped by 5 bases and J by 5 bases, with 15 bases between them. Germline CDR1 and CDR2: MNHEY and SVGAGI. The CDR3 DNA reads TGTGCCAGCAGTGATGGAGCACCGGGGGAGACCCAGTACTTC. Translation gives CASSDGAPGETQYF.

This clonotype has only a few counts. The V and J genes are TRBV15 and TRBJ1-6; possible D gene TRBD1, 5 bases. Germline lookup yields CDR1 LNHNV and CDR2 YYDKDF (reference sequence). V lost 3 bases, J lost 11 bases, and 20 bases lay in between. The CDR3 loop spans 16 amino acids. CDR3 region: CATSSTRVSLEAPLHF. The CDR3 coding sequence is TGTGCCACCAGCAGCACCAGGGTGTCACTCGAAGCACCCCTCCACTTT.

This clonotype was counted a single time. This rearrangement joins TRBV11-1 to TRBJ2-5; 9 positions agree with TRBD1. V was clipped by 8 bases and J by 1 base; unmatched bases: 8. Germline V lookup: CDR1 SGHAT, CDR2 FQDESV (reference sequence). CDR3 length: 15 amino acids. The CDR3 loop is CASRGQTGGQETQYF. The CDR3 DNA follows: TGTGCCAGCCGAGGACAGACAGGGGGCCAAGAGACCCAGTACTTC.

The gene calls are TRBV28 and TRBJ1-2, with D maybe TRBD1 (6 bases). Germline assignment: CDR1 MDHEN and CDR2 SYDVKM. The V end lost 6 bases, the J end lost 7 bases, and 18 bases lay between the germline ends. The CDR3 runs 14 residues. The CDR3, as DNA: TGTGCCAGCAGCCCCGGACAGCACCCCGTTGGCTACACCTTC. Amino acids: CASSPGQHPVGYTF.

The chain links TRBV7-2 to TRBJ2-1; 8 nucleotides align to TRBD2. With V trimmed by 3 bases and J by 10 bases, 14 bases remained unmatched. The CDR3 consists of 16 residues. CDR1 and CDR2 from the germline V gene are SGHTA and FQGNSA. As DNA, the CDR3 is TGTGCCAGCAGCTTCGACGGAACTAGCGGATCCGGGGAGCAGTTCTTC. As protein: CASSFDGTSGSGEQFF.

This chain joins TRBV4-1 and TRBJ2-1, with no clear D. The length of the CDR3 is 16 residues. With 1 base removed from V and 2 bases from J, the gap between germline ends came to 12 bases. The germline CDR1 and CDR2 sequences are MGHRA and YSYEKL. CDR3 bases: TGCGCCAGCAGCCAAGGAGCAGGCAGGACCTACAATGAGCAGTTCTTC. This codes for CASSQGAGRTYNEQFF.

The chain employs TRBV12-3 or TRBV12-4 and TRBJ2-1; 10 bases are a match to TRBD2. The V gene end was trimmed by 3 bases and the J gene end by 5 bases; junction bases not matched to a gene: 4. The CDR3 consists of 15 residues. The CDR3 DNA reads as TGTGCCAGCAGTTTTTTTAGCGGGAGGCACAATGAGCAGTTCTTC. Translating it yields CASSFFSGRHNEQFF.

This clonotype was counted a few times. The rearrangement joins TRBV6-5 to TRBJ2-1; 11 nucleotides line up with TRBD2. The V and J ends lost 2 bases and 14 bases, in that order; junction bases with no gene match: 11. Germline lookup yields CDR1 MNHEY and CDR2 SVGAGI. The CDR3 runs to 15 residues. The chain's CDR3 is CASSYRTSGGLPEFF. DNA for the CDR3: TGTGCCAGCAGTTACCGTACTAGCGGGGGACTCCCGGAGTTCTTC.

The V call is TRBV7-3, the J call TRBJ1-6, with D tentatively TRBD1 (5 bases). Trimming shortened V by 5 bases and J by 10 bases, and 15 bases separated the two germline ends. Germline-derived CDR1 and CDR2 are SGHTA and FQGTGA. The CDR3 is made up of 14 amino acids. The CDR3 here is CASSPGLRGSPLHF. In DNA form, the CDR3 reads TGTGCCAGCAGCCCCGGGCTAAGGGGCTCACCCCTCCACTTT.